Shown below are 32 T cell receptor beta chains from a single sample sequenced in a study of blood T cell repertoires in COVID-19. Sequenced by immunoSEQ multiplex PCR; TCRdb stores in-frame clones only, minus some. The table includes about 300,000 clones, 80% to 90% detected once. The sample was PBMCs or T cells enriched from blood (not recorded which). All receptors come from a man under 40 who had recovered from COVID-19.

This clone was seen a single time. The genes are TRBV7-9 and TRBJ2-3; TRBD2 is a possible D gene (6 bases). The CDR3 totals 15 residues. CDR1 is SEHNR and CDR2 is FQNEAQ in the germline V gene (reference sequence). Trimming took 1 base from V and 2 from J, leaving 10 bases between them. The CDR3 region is CASSLVRTTTDTQYF. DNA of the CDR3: TGTGCCAGCAGCTTAGTTCGGACTACCACAGATACGCAGTATTTT.

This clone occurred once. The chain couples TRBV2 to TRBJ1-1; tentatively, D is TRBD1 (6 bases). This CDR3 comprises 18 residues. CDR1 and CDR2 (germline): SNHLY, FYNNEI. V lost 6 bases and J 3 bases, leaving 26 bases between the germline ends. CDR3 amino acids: CASRGPSTGRPWDTEAFF. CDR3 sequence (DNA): TGTGCCAGCAGGGGACCTTCGACAGGACGGCCTTGGGACACTGAAGCTTTCTTT.

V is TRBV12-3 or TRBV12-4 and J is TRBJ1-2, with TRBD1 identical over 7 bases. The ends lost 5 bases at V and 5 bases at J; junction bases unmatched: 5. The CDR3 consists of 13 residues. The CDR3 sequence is CASSPGTDYGYTF. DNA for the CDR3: TGTGCCAGCAGTCCCGGGACAGATTATGGCTACACCTTC.

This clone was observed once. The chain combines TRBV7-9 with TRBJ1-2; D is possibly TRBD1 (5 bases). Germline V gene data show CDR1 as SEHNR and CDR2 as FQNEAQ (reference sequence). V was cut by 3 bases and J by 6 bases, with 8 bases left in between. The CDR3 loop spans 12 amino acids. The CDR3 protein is CASSFGADGYTF. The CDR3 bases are TGTGCCAGCAGCTTTGGGGCGGATGGCTACACCTTC.

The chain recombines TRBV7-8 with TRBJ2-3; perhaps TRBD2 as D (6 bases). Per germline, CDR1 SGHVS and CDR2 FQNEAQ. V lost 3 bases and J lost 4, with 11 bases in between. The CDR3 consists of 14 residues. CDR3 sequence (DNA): TGTGCCAGCAGCTTGGGGGGAGTAGCAGATACGCAGTATTTT. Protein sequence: CASSLGGVADTQYF.

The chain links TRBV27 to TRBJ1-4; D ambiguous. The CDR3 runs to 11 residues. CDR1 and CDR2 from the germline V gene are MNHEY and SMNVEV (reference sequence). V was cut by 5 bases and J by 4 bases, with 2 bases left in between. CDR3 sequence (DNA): TGTGCCAGCAGTCATAATGAAAAACTGTTTTTT. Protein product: CASSHNEKLFF.

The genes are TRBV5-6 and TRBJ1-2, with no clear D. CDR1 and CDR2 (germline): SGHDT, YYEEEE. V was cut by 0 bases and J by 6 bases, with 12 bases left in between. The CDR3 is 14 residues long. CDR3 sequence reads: CASSLGREANGYTF. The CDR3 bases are TGTGCCAGCAGCTTGGGTAGGGAGGCGAATGGCTACACCTTC.

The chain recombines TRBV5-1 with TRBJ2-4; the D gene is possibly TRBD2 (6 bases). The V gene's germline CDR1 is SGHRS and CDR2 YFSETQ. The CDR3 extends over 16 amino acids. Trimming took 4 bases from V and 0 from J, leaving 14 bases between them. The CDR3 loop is CASSTGETEAKNIQYF. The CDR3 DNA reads TGCGCCAGCAGCACGGGGGAAACTGAAGCCAAAAACATTCAGTACTTC.

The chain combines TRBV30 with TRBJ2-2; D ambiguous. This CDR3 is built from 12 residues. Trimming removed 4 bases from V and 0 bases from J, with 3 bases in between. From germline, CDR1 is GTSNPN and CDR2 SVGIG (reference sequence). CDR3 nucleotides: TGTGCCTGGAACACGAACACCGGGGAGCTGTTTTTT. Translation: CAWNTNTGELFF.

In DNA form, the CDR3 reads TGTGCCAGCAGCTCTGATTGGAGGGGCTTCACAGGGGACAAAAACATTCAGTACTTC. Protein sequence: CASSSDWRGFTGDKNIQYF. The V call is TRBV5-8, the J call TRBJ2-4; a possible D gene is TRBD1 (7 bases). Trimming pared 3 bases from V and 3 bases from J, leaving 25 bases between. CDR1 and CDR2 from the germline V gene are SGHTS and YDEGEE. The CDR3 totals 19 residues.

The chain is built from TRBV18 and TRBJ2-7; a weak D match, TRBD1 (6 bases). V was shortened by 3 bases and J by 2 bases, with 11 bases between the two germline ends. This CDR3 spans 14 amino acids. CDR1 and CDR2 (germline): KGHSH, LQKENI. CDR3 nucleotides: TGTGCCAGCTCACCGATGCAGGGGCCCTACGAGCAGTACTTC. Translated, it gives CASSPMQGPYEQYF.

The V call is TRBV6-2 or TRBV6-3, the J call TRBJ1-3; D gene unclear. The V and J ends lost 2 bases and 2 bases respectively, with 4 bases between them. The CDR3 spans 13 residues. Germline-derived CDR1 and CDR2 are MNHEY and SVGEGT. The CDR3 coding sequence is TGTGCCAGCAGTTACGCAGCTGGAAACACCATATATTTT. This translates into CASSYAAGNTIYF.

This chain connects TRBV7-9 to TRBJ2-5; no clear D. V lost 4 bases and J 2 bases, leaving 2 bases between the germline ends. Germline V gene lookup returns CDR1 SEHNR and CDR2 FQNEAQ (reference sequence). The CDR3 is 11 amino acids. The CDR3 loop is CASSSQETQYF. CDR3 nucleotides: TGTGCCAGCAGCTCACAAGAGACCCAGTACTTC.

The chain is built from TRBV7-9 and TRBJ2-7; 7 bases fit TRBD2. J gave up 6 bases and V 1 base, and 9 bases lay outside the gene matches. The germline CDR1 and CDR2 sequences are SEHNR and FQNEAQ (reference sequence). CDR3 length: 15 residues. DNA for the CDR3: TGTGCCAGCAGCTTAGTTCGGGGGGAATCCGGCGAGCAGTACTTC. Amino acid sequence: CASSLVRGESGEQYF.

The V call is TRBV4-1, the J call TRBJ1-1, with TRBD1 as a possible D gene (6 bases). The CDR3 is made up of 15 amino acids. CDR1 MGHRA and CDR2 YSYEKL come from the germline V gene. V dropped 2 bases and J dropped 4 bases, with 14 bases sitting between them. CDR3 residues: CASSQTGQMRTEAFF. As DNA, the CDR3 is TGCGCCAGCAGCCAAACGGGACAAATGCGCACTGAAGCTTTCTTT.

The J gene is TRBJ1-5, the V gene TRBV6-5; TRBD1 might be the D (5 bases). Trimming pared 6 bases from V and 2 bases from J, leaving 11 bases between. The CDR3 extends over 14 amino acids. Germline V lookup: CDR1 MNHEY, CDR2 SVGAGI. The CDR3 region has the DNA TGTGCCAGCAGACAGGCGGGGGGCAATCAGCCCCAGCATTTT. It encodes CASRQAGGNQPQHF.

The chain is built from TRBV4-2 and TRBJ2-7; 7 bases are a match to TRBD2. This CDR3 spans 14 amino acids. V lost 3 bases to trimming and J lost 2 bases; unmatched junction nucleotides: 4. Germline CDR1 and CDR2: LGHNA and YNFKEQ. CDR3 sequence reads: CASSQVAGAYEQYF. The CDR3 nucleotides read TGTGCCAGCAGCCAGGTGGCGGGAGCCTACGAGCAGTACTTC.

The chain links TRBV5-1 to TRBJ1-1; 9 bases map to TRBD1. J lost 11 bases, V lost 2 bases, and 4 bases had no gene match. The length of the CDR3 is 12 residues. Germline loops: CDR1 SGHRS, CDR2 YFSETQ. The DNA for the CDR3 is TGCGCCAGCAGCTTAGGGGACAGGGAGGCTTTCTTT. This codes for CASSLGDREAFF.

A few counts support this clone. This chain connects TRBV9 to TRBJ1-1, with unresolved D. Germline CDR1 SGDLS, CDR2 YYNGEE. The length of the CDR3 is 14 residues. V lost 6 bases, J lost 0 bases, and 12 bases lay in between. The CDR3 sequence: CASNYVAVNTEAFF. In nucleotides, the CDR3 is TGTGCCAGCAACTATGTGGCGGTGAACACTGAAGCTTTCTTT. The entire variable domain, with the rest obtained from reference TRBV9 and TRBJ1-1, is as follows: DSGVTQTPKHLITATGQRVTLRCSPRSGDLSVYWYQQSLDQGLQFLIQYYNGEERAKGNILERFSAQQFPDLHSELNLSSLELGDSALYFCASNYVAVNTEAFFGQGTRLTVV.

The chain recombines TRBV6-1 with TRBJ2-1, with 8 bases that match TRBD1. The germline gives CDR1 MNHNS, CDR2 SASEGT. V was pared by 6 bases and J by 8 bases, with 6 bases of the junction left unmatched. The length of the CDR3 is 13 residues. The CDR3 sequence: CASSRTQGDEQFF. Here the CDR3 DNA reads TGTGCCAGCAGCCGAACACAGGGGGATGAGCAGTTCTTC.

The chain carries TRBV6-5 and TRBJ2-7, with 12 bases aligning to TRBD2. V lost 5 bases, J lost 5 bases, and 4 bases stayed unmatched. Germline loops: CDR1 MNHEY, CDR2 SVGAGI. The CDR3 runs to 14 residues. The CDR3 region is CASSKRLAGDEQYF. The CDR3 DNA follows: TGTGCCAGCAGTAAAAGACTAGCGGGAGACGAGCAGTACTTC.

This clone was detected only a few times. The CDR3: CASSLRDSAYEQYF. The CDR3 coding sequence is TGTGCCAGCAGCCTACGGGACAGCGCCTACGAGCAGTACTTC. This chain connects TRBV7-9 to TRBJ2-7, with TRBD1 matching 7 bases. The V gene's germline CDR1 is SEHNR and CDR2 FQNEAQ (reference sequence). The CDR3 is 14 amino acids. V shed 5 bases and J 2 bases; nucleotides not matched to a gene: 6.

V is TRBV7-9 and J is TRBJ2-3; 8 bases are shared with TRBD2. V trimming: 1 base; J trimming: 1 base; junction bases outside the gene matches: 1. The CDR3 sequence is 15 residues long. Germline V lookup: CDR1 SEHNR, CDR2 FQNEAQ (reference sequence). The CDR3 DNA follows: TGTGCCAGCAGCTTAGTTAGCGGGGGCACAGATACGCAGTATTTT. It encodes CASSLVSGGTDTQYF.

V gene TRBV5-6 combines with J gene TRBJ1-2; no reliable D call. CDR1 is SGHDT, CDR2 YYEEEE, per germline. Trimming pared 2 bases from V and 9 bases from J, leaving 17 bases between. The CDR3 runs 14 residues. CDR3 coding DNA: TGTGCCAGCAGCTTCCGAGACACCTCTCGTCGCTACACCTTC. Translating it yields CASSFRDTSRRYTF.

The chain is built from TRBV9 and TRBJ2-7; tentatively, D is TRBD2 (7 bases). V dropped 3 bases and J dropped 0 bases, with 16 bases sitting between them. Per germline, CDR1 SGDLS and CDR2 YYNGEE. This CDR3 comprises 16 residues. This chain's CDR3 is CASSARGAGNSYEQYF. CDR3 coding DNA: TGTGCCAGCAGCGCCCGGGGGGCAGGGAACTCCTACGAGCAGTACTTC. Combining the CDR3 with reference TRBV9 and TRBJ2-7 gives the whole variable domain DSGVTQTPKHLITATGQRVTLRCSPRSGDLSVYWYQQSLDQGLQFLIQYYNGEERAKGNILERFSAQQFPDLHSELNLSSLELGDSALYFCASSARGAGNSYEQYFGPGTRLTVT.

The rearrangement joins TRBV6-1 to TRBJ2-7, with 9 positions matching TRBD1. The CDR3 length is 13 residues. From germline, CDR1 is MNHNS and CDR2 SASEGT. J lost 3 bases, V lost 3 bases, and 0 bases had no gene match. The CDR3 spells CASSEDRGYEQYF. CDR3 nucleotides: TGTGCCAGCAGTGAGGACAGGGGCTACGAGCAGTACTTC.

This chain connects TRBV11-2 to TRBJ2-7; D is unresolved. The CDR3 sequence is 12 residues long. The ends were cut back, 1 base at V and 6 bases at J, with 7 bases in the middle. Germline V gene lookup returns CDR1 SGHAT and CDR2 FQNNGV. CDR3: CASSLGAFEQYF. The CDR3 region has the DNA TGTGCCAGCAGCTTAGGGGCTTTCGAGCAGTACTTC.

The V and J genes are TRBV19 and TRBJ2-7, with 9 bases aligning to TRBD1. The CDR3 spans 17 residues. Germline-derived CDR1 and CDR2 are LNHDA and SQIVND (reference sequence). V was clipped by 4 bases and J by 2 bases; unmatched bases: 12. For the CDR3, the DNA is TGTGCCAGTAGTACAAGATTGGGACAGGGAGGAACCTACGAGCAGTACTTC. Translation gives CASSTRLGQGGTYEQYF.

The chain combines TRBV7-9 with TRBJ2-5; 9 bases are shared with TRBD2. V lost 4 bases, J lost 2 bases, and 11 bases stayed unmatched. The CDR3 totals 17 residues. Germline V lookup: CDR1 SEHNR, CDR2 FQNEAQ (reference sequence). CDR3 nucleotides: TGTGCCAGCAGCTCGAAGACGTCTAGCGGGGCTCAAGAGACCCAGTACTTC. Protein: CASSSKTSSGAQETQYF.

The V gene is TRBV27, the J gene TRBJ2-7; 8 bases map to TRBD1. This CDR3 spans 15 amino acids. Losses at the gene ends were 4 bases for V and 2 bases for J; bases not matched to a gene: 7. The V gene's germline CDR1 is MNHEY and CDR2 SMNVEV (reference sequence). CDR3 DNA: TGTGCCAGCAGTTCCCCGAGGACAGGGACCTACGAGCAGTACTTC. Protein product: CASSSPRTGTYEQYF.

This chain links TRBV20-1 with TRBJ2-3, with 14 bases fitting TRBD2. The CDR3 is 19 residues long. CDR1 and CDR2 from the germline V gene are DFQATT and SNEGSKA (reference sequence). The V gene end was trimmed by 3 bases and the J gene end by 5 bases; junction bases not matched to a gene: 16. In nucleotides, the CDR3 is TGCAGTGCTAGTCCCTTGGGGACTAGCGGGAGAACAGGGGGAGATACGCAGTATTTT. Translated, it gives CSASPLGTSGRTGGDTQYF.

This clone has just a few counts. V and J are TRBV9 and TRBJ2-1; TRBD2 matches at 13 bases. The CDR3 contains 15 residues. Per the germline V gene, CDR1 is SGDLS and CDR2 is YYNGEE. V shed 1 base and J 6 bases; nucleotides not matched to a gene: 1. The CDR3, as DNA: TGTGCCAGCAGCGTAACTAGCGGGGGGGCCAATGAGCAGTTCTTC. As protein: CASSVTSGGANEQFF.